Presented here are 24 T cell receptor beta chains from one specimen sequenced in a study of cytomegalovirus exposure and HLA in healthy donors. Amplification used 60 Vbeta primers and 13 Jbeta primers. TCRdb keeps only in-frame clones here, not all; method: immunoSEQ multiplex PCR. The sample contains about 55,000 clones, 80% to 85% of which appear only once. The specimen sequenced was PBMCs. The source is a man aged 30-40 years in good health and CMV-seronegative.

V is TRBV10-1 and J is TRBJ2-5; 8 nucleotides agree with TRBD1. V gave up 3 bases and J gave up 5 bases; unmatched junction bases: 8. The CDR3 contains 15 residues. The germline V gene encodes CDR1 WNHNN and CDR2 SYGVQD (reference sequence). The CDR3 spells CASSDGRGPEETQYF. The DNA of the CDR3 is TGCGCCAGCAGTGACGGCAGGGGGCCGGAGGAGACCCAGTACTTC.

The genes are TRBV18 and TRBJ1-5; 7 bases agree with TRBD1. The CDR3 extends over 18 amino acids. Germline loops: CDR1 KGHSH, CDR2 LQKENI. Trimming at V came to 4 bases and at J to 2 bases, leaving 14 bases not matched to a gene. The CDR3 nucleotides are TGTGCCAGCTCACGAGGGACAGTCACACAGAGGGGCAATCAGCCCCAGCATTTT. It codes for CASSRGTVTQRGNQPQHF.

The chain carries TRBV15 and TRBJ1-5, with D perhaps matching TRBD1 (5 bases). CDR3 length: 15 amino acids. Germline loops: CDR1 LNHNV, CDR2 YYDKDF (reference sequence). The V end lost 1 base, the J end lost 1 base, and 8 bases lay between the germline ends. The chain's CDR3 is CATSRGTLSNQPQHF. CDR3 DNA sequence: TGTGCCACCAGCAGAGGGACATTAAGCAATCAGCCCCAGCATTTT.

The chain uses TRBV29-1 and TRBJ2-1, with 10 bases lining up with TRBD2. This CDR3 comprises 14 residues. Germline V gene lookup returns CDR1 SQVTM and CDR2 ANQGSEA. V lost 4 bases to trimming and J lost 8 bases; unmatched junction nucleotides: 8. In nucleotides, the CDR3 is TGCAGCGTTGTTTTGTTAGGGACTAGCGATGAGCAGTTCTTC. This gives the protein CSVVLLGTSDEQFF.

The chain joins TRBV4-3 to TRBJ1-1; 7 bases map to TRBD1. Unmatched junction bases numbered 6, after V lost 4 bases and J lost 1 base. CDR3 length: 15 amino acids. Germline V gene data show CDR1 as LGHNA and CDR2 as YSLEER. The CDR3 sequence: CASSRRDSKNTEAFF. The CDR3 region has the DNA TGCGCCAGCAGCCGGAGGGACAGCAAGAACACTGAAGCTTTCTTT.

The genes are TRBV7-9 and TRBJ1-4; D perhaps matches TRBD1 (5 bases). The CDR3 runs to 15 residues. The V and J ends lost 2 bases and 6 bases respectively, with 13 bases between them. CDR1 and CDR2 (germline): SEHNR, FQNEAQ (reference sequence). The CDR3 nucleotides are TGTGCCAGCAGCTTATCCACAGGCGGGGATGAAAAACTGTTTTTT. This encodes CASSLSTGGDEKLFF.

This chain's CDR3 is CASSQDLQSAQYF. In DNA form, the CDR3 reads TGCGCCAGCAGCCAAGATTTGCAAAGCGCGCAGTATTTT. The rearrangement links TRBV4-3 to TRBJ2-3; D unresolved. Trimming removed 0 bases at V and 10 bases at J, with 11 bases between. CDR3 length: 13 residues. Looked up from germline, CDR1 is LGHNA and CDR2 is YSLEER.

This clone was seen more than once but under ten times. The chain employs TRBV28 and TRBJ1-5; 7 nucleotides agree with TRBD1. Germline V lookup: CDR1 MDHEN, CDR2 SYDVKM. The length of the CDR3 is 14 residues. J lost 5 bases, V lost 5 bases, and 6 bases had no gene match. CDR3 region: CASSDNRGDQPQHF. The CDR3 DNA is TGTGCCAGCAGTGACAACAGGGGTGATCAGCCCCAGCATTTT. Full variable domain (missing parts from reference TRBV28 and TRBJ1-5): DVKVTQSSRYLVKRTGEKVFLECVQDMDHENMFWYRQDPGLGLRLIYFSYDVKMKEKGDIPEGYSVSREKKERFSLILESASTNQTSMYLCASSDNRGDQPQHFGDGTRLSIL.

This chain joins TRBV21-1 and TRBJ1-5; no check of the table's D call, TRBD1, against the DNA was made. TRBV21-1 is a documented pseudogene. CDR3 length equals 15 residues. The CDR3 spells CASNTSGGRNQPQHF. In nucleotides, the CDR3 is TGTGCCAGCAATACTTCAGGGGGTCGCAATCAGCCCCAGCATTTT.

J is TRBJ1-2 and V is TRBV6-1, with D perhaps matching TRBD1 (6 bases). The CDR3 is 15 amino acids. Germline lookup yields CDR1 MNHNS and CDR2 SASEGT. Trimming took 2 bases from V and 6 from J, leaving 16 bases between them. CDR3 DNA sequence: TGTGCCAGCAGTGAATTCGGGACACCAATGGATGGCTACACCTTC. Amino acids: CASSEFGTPMDGYTF.

The rearrangement uses TRBV7-8 and TRBJ1-1; 8 nucleotides align to TRBD1. CDR3 length: 16 residues. CDR1 is SGHVS, CDR2 FQNEAQ, per germline. V gave up 5 bases and J gave up 4 bases; unmatched junction bases: 12. In DNA, the CDR3 is TGTGCCAGCAGCCCGTTTACCGTTGGACAGGGCACTGAAGCTTTCTTT. It specifies CASSPFTVGQGTEAFF.

This clone appeared a few times. The chain carries TRBV6-1 and TRBJ1-1; the D gene is possibly TRBD1 (5 bases). CDR3 length: 14 amino acids. Germline CDR1 MNHNS, CDR2 SASEGT. Trimming cost V 11 bases and J 1 base, with 17 bases left between them. The CDR3 loop is CAVGQGVQNTEAFF. The CDR3, as DNA: TGTGCCGTCGGACAAGGGGTACAGAACACTGAAGCTTTCTTT.

This chain uses TRBV2 with TRBJ1-3; D gene ambiguous. The CDR3 has 14 residues. The germline V gene encodes CDR1 SNHLY and CDR2 FYNNEI. The germline V and J ends were trimmed by 7 bases and 3 bases, with 13 bases remaining between them. CDR3 sequence: CASKVQSLGNTIYF. CDR3 sequence (DNA): TGTGCCAGCAAAGTACAGTCACTTGGAAACACCATATATTTT.

This rearrangement joins TRBV6-5 to TRBJ2-1; the match to TRBD2 covers 8 bases. In germline, CDR1 is MNHEY, CDR2 SVGAGI. The CDR3 extends over 14 amino acids. The trim removed 8 bases at V and 3 bases at J, leaving 6 bases unmatched. The CDR3 nucleotides are TGTGCCAGCTCTTGGCGGGAGGACTACAATGAGCAGTTCTTC. Its protein is CASSWREDYNEQFF.

This clone is large (0.1 to 1%). The chain couples TRBV27 to TRBJ2-1; D is undetermined. The length of the CDR3 is 15 residues. V was shortened by 4 bases and J by 0 bases, with 10 bases between the two germline ends. The germline V gene has CDR1 MNHEY and CDR2 SMNVEV (reference sequence). CDR3 region: CASSWSTSSYNEQFF. As DNA, the CDR3 is TGTGCCAGCAGTTGGTCCACGAGCTCCTACAATGAGCAGTTCTTC.

This sequence joins TRBV28 and TRBJ2-7; the D gene is possibly TRBD1 (7 bases). The germline V gene encodes CDR1 MDHEN and CDR2 SYDVKM. V was cut by 6 bases and J by 5 bases, with 20 bases left in between. This CDR3 comprises 15 residues. Here the CDR3 DNA reads TGTGCCAGCAGGGTTACAGGGGTCGGGGGCCACGAGCAGTACTTC. This translates into CASRVTGVGGHEQYF.

This chain connects TRBV4-1 to TRBJ2-1; 14 bases match TRBD2. The CDR3 consists of 19 residues. The V gene end was trimmed by 2 bases and the J gene end by 2 bases; junction bases not matched to a gene: 8. The germline gives CDR1 MGHRA, CDR2 YSYEKL. The CDR3 DNA reads as TGCGCCAGCAGCCAAAATCCGGGACTAGCGGGAGTGACCTACAATGAGCAGTTCTTC. Translation: CASSQNPGLAGVTYNEQFF.

The rearrangement joins TRBV28 to TRBJ1-2; a possible D gene is TRBD1 (5 bases). V shed 6 bases and J shed 4 bases, with 21 bases lying between them. Germline V gene sequence: CDR1 MDHEN, CDR2 SYDVKM. This CDR3 is 16 amino acids long. The CDR3 DNA sequence: TGTGCCAGCAGCCCGGGGGGAGGGTGGGTGCCCTATGGCTACACCTTC. This encodes CASSPGGGWVPYGYTF.

V usage is TRBV6-5 and J usage is TRBJ1-4, with 7 bases identical to TRBD1. CDR1 is MNHEY and CDR2 is SVGAGI in the germline V gene. V was pared by 5 bases and J by 0 bases, with 0 bases of the junction left unmatched. The CDR3 is 14 residues long. The DNA of the CDR3 is TGTGCCAGCAGTGGGACAGCAACTAATGAAAAACTGTTTTTT. It is translated as CASSGTATNEKLFF.

V is TRBV19 and J is TRBJ1-2, with TRBD1 matching over 7 bases. Per the germline V gene, CDR1 is LNHDA and CDR2 is SQIVND (reference sequence). The CDR3 is 13 residues long. V lost 4 bases, J lost 6 bases, and 5 bases stayed unmatched. This CDR3 reads CASSTGTVNGYTF. The DNA of the CDR3 is TGTGCCAGTAGTACCGGGACAGTCAATGGCTACACCTTC. Full variable domain (missing parts from reference TRBV19 and TRBJ1-2): DGGITQSPKYLFRKEGQNVTLSCEQNLNHDAMYWYRQDPGQGLRLIYYSQIVNDFQKGDIAEGYSVSREKKESFPLTVTSAQKNPTAFYLCASSTGTVNGYTFGSGTRLTVV.

The chain employs TRBV11-3 and TRBJ2-7; 8 bases align to TRBD2. With V trimmed by 7 bases and J by 2 bases, 10 bases remained unmatched. Germline CDR1 reads SGHNT; CDR2 reads YENEEA. The CDR3 runs 15 residues. The CDR3 spells CASNPGTSGAYEQYF. The CDR3 region has the DNA TGTGCCAGCAACCCCGGGACTAGTGGAGCCTACGAGCAGTACTTC.

The chain joins TRBV5-6 to TRBJ2-1, with D tentatively TRBD1 (6 bases). The CDR3 is 13 amino acids. CDR1 is SGHDT, CDR2 YYEEEE, per germline. V lost 3 bases and J 2 bases, leaving 6 bases between the germline ends. CDR3 coding DNA: TGTGCCAGCAGCTGGGACACCTACAATGAGCAGTTCTTC. Residues: CASSWDTYNEQFF. Drawing the rest from reference TRBV5-6 and TRBJ2-1, the complete variable domain is DAGVTQSPTHLIKTRGQQVTLRCSPKSGHDTVSWYQQALGQGPQFIFQYYEEEERQRGNFPDRFSGHQFPNYSSELNVNALLLGDSALYLCASSWDTYNEQFFGPGTRLTVL.

The chain employs TRBV7-9 and TRBJ1-1, with TRBD1 as a possible D gene (5 bases). V was cut by 5 bases and J by 7 bases, with 8 bases left in between. The CDR3 is 11 amino acids. The germline V gene has CDR1 SEHNR and CDR2 FQNEAQ (reference sequence). CDR3: CASSRGYEAFF. The CDR3 nucleotides read TGTGCCAGCAGCCGGGGGTATGAAGCTTTCTTT.

V is TRBV7-9 and J is TRBJ2-1; D is possibly TRBD1 (6 bases). The germline V gene has CDR1 SEHNR and CDR2 FQNEAQ (reference sequence). The CDR3 contains 13 residues. The ends were cut back, 7 bases at V and 3 bases at J, with 10 bases in the middle. CDR3 sequence (DNA): TGTGCCAGCAACAGGGCCCGCTACAATGAGCAGTTCTTC. Its protein is CASNRARYNEQFF. The entire variable domain, with the rest obtained from reference TRBV7-9 and TRBJ2-1, is as follows: DTGVSQNPRHKITKRGQNVTFRCDPISEHNRLYWYRQTLGQGPEFLTYFQNEAQLEKSRLLSDRFSAERPKGSFSTLEIQRTEQGDSAMYLCASNRARYNEQFFGPGTRLTVL.